The subject of this entry is one T cell receptor (beta chain). Trimming took off 5 bases at V and 4 bases at J, with 13 bases between the two ends. The CDR3 totals 14 residues. Per the germline V gene, CDR1 is SGHAT and CDR2 is FQNNGV. Original processing notes: Estimation of nucleated cell counts relied on the amplification of reference gene primers. Some clones are missing from TCRdb's copy, which holds only in-frame ones; the method was immunoSEQ multiplex PCR. V, J and clone size are those of that table, while D and trimming were read from the DNA. Among fewer than 130,000 clones, roughly 85% were seen once, and the ten largest hold around 5.1%. This sample was included in a study of blood T cell repertoires in COVID-19. About the study: Specimens from acute and convalescent COVID-19 originated in the United States, Italy and Spain. Sources were T cells, B-cell-depleted T cells, or PBMCs; the material itself was cDNA or gDNA.

The TCR sequence derives from a human donor in a cohort sampled during active COVID-19. J is TRBJ2-3 and V is TRBV11-2; a weak D match, TRBD2 (5 bases). Sequencing input: peripheral blood. CDR3 nucleotide sequence: TGTGCCAGCAGCCCCCCCCCGGGATCAGATACGCAGTATTTT. Amino acids: CASSPPPGSDTQYF. The whole variable domain, remainder taken from reference TRBV11-2 and TRBJ2-3, is EAGVAQSPRYKIIEKRQSVAFWCNPISGHATLYWYQQILGQGPKLLIQFQNNGVVDDSQLPKDRFSAERLKGVDSTLKIQPAKLEDSAVYLCASSPPPGSDTQYFGPGTRLTVL.